This T cell receptor (beta chain) stems from a study of T cell repertoires in cytomegalovirus infection. Study as a whole: CMV epitopes used comprised recently identified HLA-C-restricted ones and well-studied HLA-B-restricted ones. From public TCR beta signatures came an indication of both CMV infection and matching HLA type.

TCRdb re-called the reads through MiXCR, storing one row per CDR3 protein. Among roughly 860,000 distinct CDR3 sequences listed, approximately 32% were seen once. General study findings and limits: Cumulative public TCR beta family frequency identified CMV carriers with the relevant HLA. HLA-C-restricted CMV-specific TCR beta clonotypes prevailed in the ex vivo response.

In its sample, this clonotype was seen once. What it binds is unknown. The CDR3 spans 14 residues. The germline CDR1 and CDR2 sequences are SGDLS and YYNGEE. Trimming cost V 1 base and J 4 bases, with 9 bases left between them. The sequencing used cultured CD8+ T cells from PBMCs, collected from culture after CMV antigen stimulation. The V gene is TRBV9, the J gene TRBJ2-1; no clear D gene. The sequence was collected from a human donor in good health (CMV status not recorded). Some clones in this sample may be carry-over from other donors' samples. This CDR3 is CASSVKPIYNEQFF. CDR3 nucleotide sequence: TGTGCCAGCAGCGTAAAACCCATATACAATGAGCAGTTCTTC.